The 5 T cell receptor beta chains below all came from one sample that was sequenced in a study of T cells expressing NK-cell markers. TCRdb reprocessed the 5' RACE reads and reports one entry per CDR3 protein, with no DNA. Recorded for this sample: about 460,000 distinct CDR3 sequences. Sequenced material: blood T cells: a sorted CD56 or NKG2C T cell subset, CD4+ or CD8+ T cells, or bulk PBMC T cells (not recorded which). The origin of the receptors is a woman aged 45-59 years in good health.

The chain employs TRBV29-1 and TRBJ2-5. CDR1 SQVTM and CDR2 ANQGSEA come from the germline V gene. The CDR3 length is 15 residues. CDR3 sequence reads: CSVDRPTNIQETQYF.

The V call is TRBV3-1, the J call TRBJ2-3; TCRdb designates TRBD1, a call that cannot be tested without DNA. This CDR3 is 13 amino acids long. Germline V gene lookup returns CDR1 LGHDT and CDR2 YNNKEL (reference sequence). CDR3 loop: CASGDRAGDTQYF.

V and J are TRBV5-1 and TRBJ1-1. This CDR3 has 18 amino acids. From germline, CDR1 is SGHRS and CDR2 YFSETQ. The chain's CDR3 is CASSLVLSRRGMNTEAFF.

CDR3 protein: CASSLAGLGTYEQYF. The chain has TRBV7-2 and TRBJ2-7; TCRdb outputs TRBD2, but without DNA this stays unchecked. Per the germline V gene, CDR1 is SGHTA and CDR2 is FQGNSA. The CDR3 is 15 amino acids. The full variable domain, with the rest looked up from reference TRBV7-2 and TRBJ2-7, is GAGVSQSPSNKVTEKGKDVELRCDPISGHTALYWYRQSLGQGLEFLIYFQGNSAPDKSGLPSDRFSAERTGGSVSTLTIQRTQQEDSAVYLCASSLAGLGTYEQYFGPGTRLTVT.

The chain is built from TRBV11-2 and TRBJ2-3; TCRdb gives TRBD1 as the D gene, but with no DNA this cannot be confirmed. The CDR3 is 13 amino acids. CDR1 and CDR2 from the germline V gene are SGHAT and FQNNGV. The chain's CDR3 is CASRTGATDTQYF.